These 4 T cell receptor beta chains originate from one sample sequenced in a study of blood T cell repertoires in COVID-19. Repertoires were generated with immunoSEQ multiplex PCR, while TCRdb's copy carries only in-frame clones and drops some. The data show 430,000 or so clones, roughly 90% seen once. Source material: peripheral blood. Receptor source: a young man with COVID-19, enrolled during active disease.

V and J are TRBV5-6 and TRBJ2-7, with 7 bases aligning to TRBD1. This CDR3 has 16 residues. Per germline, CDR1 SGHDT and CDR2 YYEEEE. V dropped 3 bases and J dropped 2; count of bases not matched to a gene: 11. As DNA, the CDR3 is TGTGCCAGCAGCTCCCGGGGATGGGGGACAGCCTACGAGCAGTACTTC. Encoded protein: CASSSRGWGTAYEQYF.

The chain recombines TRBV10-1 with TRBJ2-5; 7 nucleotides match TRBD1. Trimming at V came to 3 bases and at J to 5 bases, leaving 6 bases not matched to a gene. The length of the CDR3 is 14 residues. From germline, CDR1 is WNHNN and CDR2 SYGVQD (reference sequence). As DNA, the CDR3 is TGCGCCAGCAGTGACCCCAGGGGGACGGAGACCCAGTACTTC. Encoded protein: CASSDPRGTETQYF.

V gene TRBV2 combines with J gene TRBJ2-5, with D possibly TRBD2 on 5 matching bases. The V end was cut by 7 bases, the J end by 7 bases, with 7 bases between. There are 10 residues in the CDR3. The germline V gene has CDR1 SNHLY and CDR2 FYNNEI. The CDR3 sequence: CASKSGTQYF. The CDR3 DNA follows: TGTGCCAGCAAAAGCGGGACCCAGTACTTC.

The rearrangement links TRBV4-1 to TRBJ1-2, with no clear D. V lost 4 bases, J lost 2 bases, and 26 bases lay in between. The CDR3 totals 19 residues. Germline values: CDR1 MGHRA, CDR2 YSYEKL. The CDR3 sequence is CASSPSWGGRENKNYGYTF. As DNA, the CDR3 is TGCGCCAGCAGCCCCTCTTGGGGAGGGAGGGAAAATAAGAACTATGGCTACACCTTC.